This T cell receptor (beta chain) originates from a study of response to subunit inactivated influenza vaccine. TCRdb re-derived calls from the RT-PCR reads in MiXCR, one entry per CDR3 protein. The sample includes over 800,000 distinct CDR3 sequences, approximately 22% of them seen just once. This clonotype appeared a few times. Germline CDR1 and CDR2: MDHEN and SYDVKM. V lost 5 bases to trimming and J lost 4 bases, with 5 bases between them. The CDR3 totals 11 residues. The clonotype originates from a middle-aged man who received an inactivated influenza vaccine. Here the sequenced sample was PBMCs from blood, taken around 5 days after vaccination. The chain carries TRBV28 and TRBJ1-1; D not resolved. The CDR3 DNA reads TGTGCCAGCAGTATGGTCACTGAAGCTTTCTTT. Translated: CASSMVTEAFF.